One T cell receptor beta chain is described in this entry. 60 Vbeta and 13 Jbeta primers were used in PCR. Some clones are missing from TCRdb's copy, which holds only in-frame ones; the method was immunoSEQ multiplex PCR. The table lists more than 85,000 clones, roughly 73% of them singletons. This entry belongs to a study of cytomegalovirus exposure and HLA in healthy donors. CDR1 and CDR2 from the germline V gene are SGHTA and FQGTGA. This CDR3 comprises 15 residues. V gave up 7 bases and J gave up 2 bases, with 16 bases separating them. The chain recombines TRBV7-3 with TRBJ2-3; the D gene is possibly TRBD1 (6 bases). The receptor was isolated from a woman between 35 and 50 years old in good health and CMV-seropositive. Sequenced: PBMCs. The CDR3 coding sequence is TGTGCCAGCAAAGCCATAGGGGGAGACACAGATACGCAGTATTTT. Translated, it gives CASKAIGGDTDTQYF.